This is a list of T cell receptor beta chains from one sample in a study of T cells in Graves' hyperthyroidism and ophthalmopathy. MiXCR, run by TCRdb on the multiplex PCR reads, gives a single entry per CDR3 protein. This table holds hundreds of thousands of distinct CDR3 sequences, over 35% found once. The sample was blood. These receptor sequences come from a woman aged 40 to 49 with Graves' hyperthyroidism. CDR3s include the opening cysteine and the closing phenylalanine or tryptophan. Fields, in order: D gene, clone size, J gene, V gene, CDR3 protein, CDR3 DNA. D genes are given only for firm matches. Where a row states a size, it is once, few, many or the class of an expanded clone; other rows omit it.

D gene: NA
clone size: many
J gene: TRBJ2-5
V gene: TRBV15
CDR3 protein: CATSRDRAYIKETQYF
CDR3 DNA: TGTGCCACCAGCAGAGATCGAGCCTACATAAAAGAGACCCAGTACTTC

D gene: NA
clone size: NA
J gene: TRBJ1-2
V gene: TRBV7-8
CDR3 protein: CASSHPGRGGYGGYTF
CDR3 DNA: TGTGCCAGCAGCCACCCGGGGCGGGGGGGCTACGGTGGCTACACCTTC

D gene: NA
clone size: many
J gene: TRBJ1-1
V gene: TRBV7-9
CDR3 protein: CASSLELEGTEAFF
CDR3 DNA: TGTGCCAGCAGCTTAGAACTGGAGGGCACTGAAGCTTTCTTT

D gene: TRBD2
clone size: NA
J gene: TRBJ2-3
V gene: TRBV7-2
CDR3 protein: CASSQEREWGTDTQYF
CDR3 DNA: TGTGCCAGCAGCCAAGAGCGGGAGTGGGGCACAGATACGCAGTATTTT

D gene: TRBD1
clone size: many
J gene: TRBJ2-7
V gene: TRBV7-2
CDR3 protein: CASSLTRQGAYEQYF
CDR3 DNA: TGTGCCAGCAGCTTAACCCGACAGGGGGCCTACGAGCAGTACTTC

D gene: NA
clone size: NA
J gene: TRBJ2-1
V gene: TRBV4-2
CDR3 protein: CASSQDRPVEQFF
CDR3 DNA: TGTGCCAGCAGCCAAGACCGCCCGGTTGAGCAGTTCTTC

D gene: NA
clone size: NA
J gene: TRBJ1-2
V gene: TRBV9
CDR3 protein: CASSLGLISWNGYTF
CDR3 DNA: TGTGCCAGCAGCTTGGGGTTAATTAGTTGGAACGGCTACACCTTC

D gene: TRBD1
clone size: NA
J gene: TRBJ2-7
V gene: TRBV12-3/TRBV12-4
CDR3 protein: CASSLPRDRHTYEQYF
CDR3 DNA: TGTGCCAGCAGTTTGCCCCGGGACAGGCATACCTACGAGCAGTACTTC

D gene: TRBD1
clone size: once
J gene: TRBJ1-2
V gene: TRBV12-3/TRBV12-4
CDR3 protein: CASSSQTGGVLGGYTF
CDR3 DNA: TGTGCCAGCAGTTCACAGACAGGGGGCGTTCTGGGTGGCTACACCTTC

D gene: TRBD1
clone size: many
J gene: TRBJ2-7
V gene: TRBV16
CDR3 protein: CASSQTGTYEQYF
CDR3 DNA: TGTGCCAGCAGCCAGACAGGGACCTACGAGCAGTACTTC

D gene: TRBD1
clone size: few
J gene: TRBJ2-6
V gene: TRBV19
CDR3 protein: CASSIVGRDRRLSGANVLTF
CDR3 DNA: TGTGCCAGTAGTATAGTAGGCAGGGACAGAAGGCTCTCTGGGGCCAACGTCCTGACTTTC

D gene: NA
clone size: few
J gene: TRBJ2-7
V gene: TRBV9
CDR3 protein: CASSSEKGRGTYEQYF
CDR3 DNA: TGTGCCAGCAGCTCTGAAAAGGGCAGGGGCACCTACGAGCAGTACTTC

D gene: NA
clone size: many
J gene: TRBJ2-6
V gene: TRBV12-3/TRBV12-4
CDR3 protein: CASSFSGSGANVLTF
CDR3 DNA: TGTGCCAGCAGTTTTTCAGGGTCCGGGGCCAACGTCCTGACTTTC

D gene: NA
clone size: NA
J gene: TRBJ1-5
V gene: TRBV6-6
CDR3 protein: CASSYGQASNQPQHF
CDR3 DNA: TGTGCCAGCAGTTACGGCCAGGCAAGCAATCAGCCCCAGCATTTT

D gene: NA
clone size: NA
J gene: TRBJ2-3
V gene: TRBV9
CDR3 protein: CASSAGLTDTQYF
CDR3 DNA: TGTGCCAGCAGCGCGGGGCTCACAGATACGCAGTATTTT

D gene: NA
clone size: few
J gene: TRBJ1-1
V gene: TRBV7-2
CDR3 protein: CASGGWTTEAFF
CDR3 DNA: TGTGCCAGCGGGGGATGGACCACTGAAGCTTTCTTT

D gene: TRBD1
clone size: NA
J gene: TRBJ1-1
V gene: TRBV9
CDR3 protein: CASSVTGTAGRVLDEAFF
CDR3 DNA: TGTGCCAGCAGCGTAACCGGGACAGCTGGAAGGGTTTTGGATGAAGCTTTCTTT

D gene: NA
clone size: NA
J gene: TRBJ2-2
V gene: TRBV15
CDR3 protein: CATSRDRSGPANTGELFF
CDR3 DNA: TGTGCCACCAGCAGAGATCGGAGTGGACCGGCGAACACCGGGGAGCTGTTTTTT

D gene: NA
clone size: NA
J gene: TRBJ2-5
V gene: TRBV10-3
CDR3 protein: CAISERTDQETQYF
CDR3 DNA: TGTGCCATCAGTGAACGGACAGACCAAGAGACCCAGTACTTC

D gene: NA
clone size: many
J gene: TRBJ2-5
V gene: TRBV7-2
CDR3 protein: CASSLVEGAKLETQYF
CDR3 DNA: TGTGCCAGCAGCCTTGTGGAGGGGGCTAAGCTAGAGACCCAGTACTTC

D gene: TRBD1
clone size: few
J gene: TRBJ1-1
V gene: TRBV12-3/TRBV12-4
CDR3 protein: CASSWQGADTEAFF
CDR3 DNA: TGTGCCAGCAGTTGGCAGGGGGCGGACACTGAAGCTTTCTTT

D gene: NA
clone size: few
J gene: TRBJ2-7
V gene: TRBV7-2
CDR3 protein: CASSLYAAKYSYEQYF
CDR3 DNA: TGTGCCAGCAGCTTATACGCCGCGAAATACTCCTACGAGCAGTACTTC

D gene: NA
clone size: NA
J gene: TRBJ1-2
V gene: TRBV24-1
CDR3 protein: CATSDSSDYGYTF
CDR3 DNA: TGTGCCACCAGTGATTCCAGCGACTATGGCTACACCTTC

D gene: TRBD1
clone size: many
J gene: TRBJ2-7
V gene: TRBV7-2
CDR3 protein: CASSHRDRGSYEQYF
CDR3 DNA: TGTGCCAGCAGCCACCGGGACAGGGGGTCCTACGAGCAGTACTTC

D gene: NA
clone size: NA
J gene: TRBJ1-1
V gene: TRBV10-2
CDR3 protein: CASRRSQGPEAFF
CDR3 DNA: TGCGCCAGCAGACGATCACAGGGCCCTGAAGCTTTCTTT

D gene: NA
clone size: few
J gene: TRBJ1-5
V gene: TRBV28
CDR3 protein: CASSFGDRNNQPQHF
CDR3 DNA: TGTGCCAGCAGTTTCGGTGACCGTAACAATCAGCCCCAGCATTTT

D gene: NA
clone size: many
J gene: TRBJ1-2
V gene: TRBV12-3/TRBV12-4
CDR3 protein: CASHVRPDGYTF
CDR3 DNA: TGTGCCAGCCATGTGAGACCTGATGGCTACACCTTC

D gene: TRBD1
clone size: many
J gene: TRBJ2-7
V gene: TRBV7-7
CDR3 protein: CASSRDRGLDEQYF
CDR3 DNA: TGTGCTAGCAGCCGGGACAGGGGGCTCGACGAGCAGTACTTC

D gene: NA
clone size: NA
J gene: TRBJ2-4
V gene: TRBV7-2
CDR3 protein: CASSLFHKNIQYF
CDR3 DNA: TGTGCCAGCAGCTTATTTCACAAAAACATTCAGTACTTC

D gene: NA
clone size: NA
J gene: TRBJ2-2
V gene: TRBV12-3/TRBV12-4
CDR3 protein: CASRERGNGELFF
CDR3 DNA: TGTGCCAGCCGCGAAAGGGGGAACGGGGAGCTGTTTTTT

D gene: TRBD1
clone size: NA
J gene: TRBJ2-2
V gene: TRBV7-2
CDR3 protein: CASSLRGTGNTGELFF
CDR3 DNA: TGTGCCAGCAGCTTACGGGGGACAGGGAACACCGGGGAGCTGTTTTTT

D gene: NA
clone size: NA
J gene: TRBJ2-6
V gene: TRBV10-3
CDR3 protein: CASSLGGRMWSGANVLTF
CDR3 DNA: TGTGCCAGCAGTTTGGGGGGGCGGATGTGGTCTGGGGCCAACGTCCTGACTTTC

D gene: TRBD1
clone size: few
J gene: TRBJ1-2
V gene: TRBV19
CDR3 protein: CASRVYGTPSGTGDFRNYGYTF
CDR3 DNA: TGTGCCAGTAGGGTATATGGGACTCCTTCTGGGACAGGGGACTTTCGTAACTATGGCTACACCTTC

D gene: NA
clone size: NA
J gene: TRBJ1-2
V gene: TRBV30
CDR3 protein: CAWTGSYGYTF
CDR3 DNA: TGTGCCTGGACAGGGTCTTATGGCTACACCTTC

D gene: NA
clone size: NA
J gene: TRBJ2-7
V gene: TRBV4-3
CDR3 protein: CASSPVGGEQYF
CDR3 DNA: TGCGCCAGCAGCCCCGTCGGGGGCGAGCAGTACTTC

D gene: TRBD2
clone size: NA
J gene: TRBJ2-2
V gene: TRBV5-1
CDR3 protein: CASQLASGGDYYTGELFF
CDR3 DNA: TGCGCCAGCCAATTGGCTAGCGGGGGAGACTACTACACCGGGGAGCTGTTTTTT

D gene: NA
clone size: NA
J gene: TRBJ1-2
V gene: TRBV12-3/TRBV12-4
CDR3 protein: CASSDSENYYGYTF
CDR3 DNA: TGTGCCAGCAGCGACAGCGAAAATTACTATGGCTACACCTTC

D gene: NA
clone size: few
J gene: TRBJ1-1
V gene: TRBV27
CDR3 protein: CASRPDSVNTEAFF
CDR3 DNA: TGTGCCAGCAGACCCGACAGCGTGAACACTGAAGCTTTCTTT

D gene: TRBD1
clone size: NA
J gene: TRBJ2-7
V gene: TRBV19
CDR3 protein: CASWDRGGEQYF
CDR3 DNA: TGTGCCAGCTGGGACAGGGGGGGCGAGCAGTACTTC

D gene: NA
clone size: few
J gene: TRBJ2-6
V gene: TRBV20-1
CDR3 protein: CSVFGASSWGANVLTF
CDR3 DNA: TGCAGTGTTTTCGGGGCCTCCTCGTGGGGGGCCAACGTCCTGACTTTC

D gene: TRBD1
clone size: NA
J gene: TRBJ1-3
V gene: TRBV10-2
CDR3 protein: CASSGVTGGSGNTIYF
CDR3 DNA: TGCGCCAGCAGCGGGGTGACAGGGGGCTCTGGAAACACCATATATTTT

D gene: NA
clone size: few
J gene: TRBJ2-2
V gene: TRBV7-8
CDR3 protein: CASSLVGGRRTGELFF
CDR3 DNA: TGTGCCAGCAGCTTAGTCGGGGGGCGAAGAACCGGGGAGCTGTTTTTT

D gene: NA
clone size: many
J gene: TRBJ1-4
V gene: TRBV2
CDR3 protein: CASSEIQTTEKLFF
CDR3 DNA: TGTGCCAGCAGTGAAATTCAGACAACTGAAAAACTGTTTTTT

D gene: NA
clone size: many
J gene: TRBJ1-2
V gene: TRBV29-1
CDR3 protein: CSVLRFYGYTF
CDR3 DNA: TGCAGCGTTCTGAGGTTCTATGGCTACACCTTC

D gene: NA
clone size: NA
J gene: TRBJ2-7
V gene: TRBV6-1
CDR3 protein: CASTRTGRDEQYF
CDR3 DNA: TGTGCCAGCACCCGAACAGGGAGGGACGAGCAGTACTTC

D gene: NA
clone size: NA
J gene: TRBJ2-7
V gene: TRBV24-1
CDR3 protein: CATERAGHNSYEQYF
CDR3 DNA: TGTGCCACCGAACGCGCGGGGCACAATTCCTACGAGCAGTACTTC

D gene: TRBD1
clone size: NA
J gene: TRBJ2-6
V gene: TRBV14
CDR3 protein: CASSRRGQGSSGANVLTF
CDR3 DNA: TGTGCCAGCAGCCGTCGGGGACAGGGGAGTTCTGGGGCCAACGTCCTGACTTTC

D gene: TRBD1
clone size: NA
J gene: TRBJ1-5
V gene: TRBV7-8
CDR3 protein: CASSQDWDRPQPQHF
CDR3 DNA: TGCGCCAGCAGCCAAGATTGGGACAGGCCCCAGCCCCAGCATTTT

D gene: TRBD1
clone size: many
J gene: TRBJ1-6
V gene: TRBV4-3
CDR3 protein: CASSQGDSPSPLHF
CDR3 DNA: TGCGCCAGCAGCCAGGGGGACAGTCCGTCACCCCTCCACTTT

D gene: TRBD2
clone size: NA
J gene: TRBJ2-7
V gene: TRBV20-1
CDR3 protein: CSANKRLAALREQYF
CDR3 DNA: TGCAGTGCGAACAAAAGACTAGCGGCTCTACGGGAGCAGTACTTC